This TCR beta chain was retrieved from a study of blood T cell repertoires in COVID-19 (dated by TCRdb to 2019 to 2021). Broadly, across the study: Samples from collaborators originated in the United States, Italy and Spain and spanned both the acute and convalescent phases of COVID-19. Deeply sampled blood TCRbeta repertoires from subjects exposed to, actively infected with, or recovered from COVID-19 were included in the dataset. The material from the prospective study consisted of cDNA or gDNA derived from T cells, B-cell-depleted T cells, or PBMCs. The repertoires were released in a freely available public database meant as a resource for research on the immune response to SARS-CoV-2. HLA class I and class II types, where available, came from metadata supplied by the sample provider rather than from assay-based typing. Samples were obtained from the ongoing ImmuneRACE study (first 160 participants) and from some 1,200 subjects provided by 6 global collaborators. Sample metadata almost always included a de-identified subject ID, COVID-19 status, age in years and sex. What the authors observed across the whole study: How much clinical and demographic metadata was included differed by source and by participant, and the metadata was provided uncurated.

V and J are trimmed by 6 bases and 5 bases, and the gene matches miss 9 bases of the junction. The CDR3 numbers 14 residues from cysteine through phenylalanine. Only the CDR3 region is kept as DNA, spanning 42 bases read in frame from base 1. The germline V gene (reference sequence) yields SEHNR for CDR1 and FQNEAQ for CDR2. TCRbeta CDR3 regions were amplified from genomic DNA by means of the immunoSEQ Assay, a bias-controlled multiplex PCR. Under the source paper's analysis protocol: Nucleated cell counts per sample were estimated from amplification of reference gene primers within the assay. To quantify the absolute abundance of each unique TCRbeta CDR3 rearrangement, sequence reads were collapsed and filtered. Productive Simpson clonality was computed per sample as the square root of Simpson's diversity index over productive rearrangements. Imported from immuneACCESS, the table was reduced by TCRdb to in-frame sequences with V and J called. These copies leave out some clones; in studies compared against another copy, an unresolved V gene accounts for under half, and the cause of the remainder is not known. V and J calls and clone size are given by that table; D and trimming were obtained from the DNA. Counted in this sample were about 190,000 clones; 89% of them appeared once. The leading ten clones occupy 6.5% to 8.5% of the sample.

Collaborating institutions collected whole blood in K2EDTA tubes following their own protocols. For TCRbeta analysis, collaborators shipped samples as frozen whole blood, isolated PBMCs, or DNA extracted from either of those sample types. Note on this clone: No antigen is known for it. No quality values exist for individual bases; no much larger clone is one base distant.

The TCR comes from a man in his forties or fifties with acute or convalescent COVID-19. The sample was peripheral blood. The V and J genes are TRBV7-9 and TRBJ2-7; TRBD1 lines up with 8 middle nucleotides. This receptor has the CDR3 CASSFWTGMDEQYF. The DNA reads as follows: TGTGCCAGCAGTTTTTGGACAGGGATGGACGAGCAGTACTTC.